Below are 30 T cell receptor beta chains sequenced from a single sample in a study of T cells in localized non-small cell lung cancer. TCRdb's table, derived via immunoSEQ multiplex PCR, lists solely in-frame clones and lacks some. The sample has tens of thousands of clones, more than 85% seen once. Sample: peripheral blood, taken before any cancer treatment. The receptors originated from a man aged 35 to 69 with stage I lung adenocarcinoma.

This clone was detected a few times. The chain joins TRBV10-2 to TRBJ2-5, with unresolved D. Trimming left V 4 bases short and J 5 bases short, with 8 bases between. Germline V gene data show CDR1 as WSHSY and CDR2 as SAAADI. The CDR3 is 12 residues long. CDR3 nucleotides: TGCGCCAGCAGTGCGAACGGGGAGACCCAGTACTTC. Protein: CASSANGETQYF.

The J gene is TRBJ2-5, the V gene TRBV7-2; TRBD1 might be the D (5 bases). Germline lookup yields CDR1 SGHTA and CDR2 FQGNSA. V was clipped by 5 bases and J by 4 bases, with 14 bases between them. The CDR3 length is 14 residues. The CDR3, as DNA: TGTGCCAGCAGCCCAGGGCGGCCTCCAGAGACCCAGTACTTC. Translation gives CASSPGRPPETQYF.

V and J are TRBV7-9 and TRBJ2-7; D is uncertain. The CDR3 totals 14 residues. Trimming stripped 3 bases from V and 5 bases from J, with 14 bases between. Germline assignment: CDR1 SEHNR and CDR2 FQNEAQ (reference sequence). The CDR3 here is CASSFPRGSHEQYF. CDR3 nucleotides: TGTGCCAGCAGCTTCCCTCGTGGGTCCCACGAGCAGTACTTC.

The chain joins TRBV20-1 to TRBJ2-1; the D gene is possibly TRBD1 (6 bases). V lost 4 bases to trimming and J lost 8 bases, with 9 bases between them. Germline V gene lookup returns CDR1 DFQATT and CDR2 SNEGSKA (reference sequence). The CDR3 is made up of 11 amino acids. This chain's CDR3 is CSAMGADEQFF. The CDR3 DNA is TGCAGTGCTATGGGGGCCGATGAGCAGTTCTTC.

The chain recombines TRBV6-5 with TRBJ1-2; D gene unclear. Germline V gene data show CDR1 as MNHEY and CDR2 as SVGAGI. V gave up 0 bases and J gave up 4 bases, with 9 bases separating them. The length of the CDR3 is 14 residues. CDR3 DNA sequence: TGTGCCAGCAGTTACTCCCGCGGGTTCTATGGCTACACCTTC. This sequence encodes CASSYSRGFYGYTF.

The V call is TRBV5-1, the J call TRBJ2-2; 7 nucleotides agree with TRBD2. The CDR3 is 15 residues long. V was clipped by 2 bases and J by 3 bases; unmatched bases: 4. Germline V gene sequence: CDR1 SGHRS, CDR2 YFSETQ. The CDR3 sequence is CASSFGLGYTGELFF. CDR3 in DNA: TGCGCCAGCAGCTTTGGACTAGGGTACACCGGGGAGCTGTTTTTT. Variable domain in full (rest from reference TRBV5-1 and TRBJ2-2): KAGVTQTPRYLIKTRGQQVTLSCSPISGHRSVSWYQQTPGQGLQFLFEYFSETQRNKGNFPGRFSGRQFSNSRSEMNVSTLELGDSALYLCASSFGLGYTGELFFGEGSRLTVL.

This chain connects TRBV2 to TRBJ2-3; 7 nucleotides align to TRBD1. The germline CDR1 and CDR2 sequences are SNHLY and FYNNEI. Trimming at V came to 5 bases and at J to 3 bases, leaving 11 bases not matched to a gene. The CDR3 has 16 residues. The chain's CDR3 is CASSFSPGTATDTQYF. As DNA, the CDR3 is TGTGCCAGCAGTTTCAGCCCGGGGACAGCAACAGATACGCAGTATTTT.

In DNA, the CDR3 is TGTGCCAGCAGCTTAGAGTCAGCGGGAGGGGTTTACGAGCAGTACTTC. Its protein product is CASSLESAGGVYEQYF. This chain joins TRBV7-8 and TRBJ2-7, with TRBD2 identical over 10 bases. Unmatched junction bases numbered 7, after V lost 1 base and J lost 4 bases. The CDR3 totals 16 residues. The germline CDR1 and CDR2 sequences are SGHVS and FQNEAQ.

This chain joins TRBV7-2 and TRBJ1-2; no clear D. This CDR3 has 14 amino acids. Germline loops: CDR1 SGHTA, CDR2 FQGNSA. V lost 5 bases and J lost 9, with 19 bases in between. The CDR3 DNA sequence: TGTGCCAGCAGCCCAACCCGGTTGAGAGGTAGCTACACCTTC. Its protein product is CASSPTRLRGSYTF.

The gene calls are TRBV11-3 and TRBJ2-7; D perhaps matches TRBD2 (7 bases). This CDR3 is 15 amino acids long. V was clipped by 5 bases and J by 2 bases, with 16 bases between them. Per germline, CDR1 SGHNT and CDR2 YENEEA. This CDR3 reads CASSPGGGRTYEQYF. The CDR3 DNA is TGTGCCAGCAGCCCCGGGGGCGGGAGAACCTACGAGCAGTACTTC.

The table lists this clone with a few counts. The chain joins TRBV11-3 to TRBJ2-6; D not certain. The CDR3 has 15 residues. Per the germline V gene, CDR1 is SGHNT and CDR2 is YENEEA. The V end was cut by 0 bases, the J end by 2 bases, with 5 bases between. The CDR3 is CASSLDGAGANVLTF. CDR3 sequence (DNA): TGTGCCAGCAGCTTAGATGGGGCTGGGGCCAACGTCCTGACTTTC.

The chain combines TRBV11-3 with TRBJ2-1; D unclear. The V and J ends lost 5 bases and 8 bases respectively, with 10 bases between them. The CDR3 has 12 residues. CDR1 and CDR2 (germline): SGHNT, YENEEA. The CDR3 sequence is CASSPPYDEQFF. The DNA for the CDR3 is TGTGCCAGCAGCCCCCCTTACGATGAGCAGTTCTTC.

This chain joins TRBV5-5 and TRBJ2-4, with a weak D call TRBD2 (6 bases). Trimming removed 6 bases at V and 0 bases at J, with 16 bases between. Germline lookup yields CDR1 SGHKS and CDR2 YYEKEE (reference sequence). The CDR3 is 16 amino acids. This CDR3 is CASTPGVERAKNIQYF. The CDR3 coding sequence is TGTGCCAGCACCCCGGGGGTGGAAAGAGCCAAAAACATTCAGTACTTC.

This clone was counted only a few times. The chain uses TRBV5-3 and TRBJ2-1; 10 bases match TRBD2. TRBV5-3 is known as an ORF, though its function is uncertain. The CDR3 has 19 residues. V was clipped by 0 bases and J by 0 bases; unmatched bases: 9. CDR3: CARSLVITSGVNSYNEQFF. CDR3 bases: TGTGCCAGAAGCTTGGTTATTACTAGCGGGGTGAACTCCTACAATGAGCAGTTCTTC.

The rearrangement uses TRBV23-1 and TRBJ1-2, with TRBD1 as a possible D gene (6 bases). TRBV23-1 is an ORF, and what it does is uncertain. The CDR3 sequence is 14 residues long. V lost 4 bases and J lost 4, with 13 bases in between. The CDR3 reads CASSLGQRGYGYTF. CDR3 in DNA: TGCGCCAGCAGTCTGGGACAACGGGGCTATGGCTACACCTTC.

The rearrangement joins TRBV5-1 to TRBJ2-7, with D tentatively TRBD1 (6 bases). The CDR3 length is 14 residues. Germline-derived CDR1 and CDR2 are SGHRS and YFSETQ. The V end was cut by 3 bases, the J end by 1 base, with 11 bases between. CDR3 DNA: TGCGCCAGCAGCTCCCTAACAGGGTCCTACGAGCAGTACTTC. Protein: CASSSLTGSYEQYF.

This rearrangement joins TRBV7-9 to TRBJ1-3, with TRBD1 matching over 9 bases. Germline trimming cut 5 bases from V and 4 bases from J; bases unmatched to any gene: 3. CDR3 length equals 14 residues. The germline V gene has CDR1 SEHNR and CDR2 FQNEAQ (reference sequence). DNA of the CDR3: TGTGCCAGCAGCGGACAGGGGTTGGGAAACACCATATATTTT. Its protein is CASSGQGLGNTIYF.

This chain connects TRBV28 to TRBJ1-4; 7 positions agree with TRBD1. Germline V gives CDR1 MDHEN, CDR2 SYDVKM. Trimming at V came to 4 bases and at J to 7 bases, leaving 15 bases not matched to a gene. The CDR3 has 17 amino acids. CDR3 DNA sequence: TGTGCCAGCAGTTCCCTAAAAAACGACAGGGAGGGTGAAAAACTGTTTTTT. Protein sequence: CASSSLKNDREGEKLFF.

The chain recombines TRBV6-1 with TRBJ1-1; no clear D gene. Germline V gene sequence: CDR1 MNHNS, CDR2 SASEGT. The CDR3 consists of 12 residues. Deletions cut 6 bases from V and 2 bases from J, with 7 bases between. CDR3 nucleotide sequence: TGTGCCAGCAGCCGAGGAAACACTGAAGCTTTCTTT. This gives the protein CASSRGNTEAFF.

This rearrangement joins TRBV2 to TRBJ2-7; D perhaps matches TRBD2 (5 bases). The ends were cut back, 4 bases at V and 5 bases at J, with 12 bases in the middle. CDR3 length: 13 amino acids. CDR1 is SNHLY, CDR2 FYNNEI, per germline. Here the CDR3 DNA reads TGTGCCAGCAGTGGAGAGGGCAGGAACGAGCAGTACTTC. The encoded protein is CASSGEGRNEQYF.

The CDR3 spells CASSEGFWTSGRRSDTQYF. The CDR3 nucleotides are TGTGCCAGCAGTGAAGGGTTCTGGACTAGCGGGAGACGGTCAGATACGCAGTATTTT. V is TRBV6-1 and J is TRBJ2-3; TRBD2 agrees at 13 bases. Germline trimming cut 1 base from V and 4 bases from J; bases unmatched to any gene: 11. Germline loops: CDR1 MNHNS, CDR2 SASEGT. The CDR3 is 19 amino acids.

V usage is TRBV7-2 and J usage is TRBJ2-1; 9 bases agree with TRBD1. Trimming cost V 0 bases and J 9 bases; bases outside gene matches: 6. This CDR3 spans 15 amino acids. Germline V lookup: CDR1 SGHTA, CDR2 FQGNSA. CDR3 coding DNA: TGTGCCAGCAGCTTAGCGCTCGGACAGGGGTTTGAGCAGTTCTTC. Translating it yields CASSLALGQGFEQFF.

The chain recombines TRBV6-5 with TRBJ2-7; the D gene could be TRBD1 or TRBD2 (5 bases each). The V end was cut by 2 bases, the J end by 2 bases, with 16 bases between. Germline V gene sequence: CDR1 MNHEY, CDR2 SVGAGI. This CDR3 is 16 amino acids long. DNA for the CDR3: TGTGCCAGCAGTTACGTCCCTGGGGGATCCCCCTACGAGCAGTACTTC. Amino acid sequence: CASSYVPGGSPYEQYF.

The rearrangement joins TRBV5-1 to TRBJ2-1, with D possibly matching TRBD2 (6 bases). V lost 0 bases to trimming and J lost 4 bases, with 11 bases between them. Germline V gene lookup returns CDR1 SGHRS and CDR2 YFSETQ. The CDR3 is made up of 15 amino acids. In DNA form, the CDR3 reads TGCGCCAGCAGCTTGGCGGGACTCCCATACAATGAGCAGTTCTTC. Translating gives CASSLAGLPYNEQFF.

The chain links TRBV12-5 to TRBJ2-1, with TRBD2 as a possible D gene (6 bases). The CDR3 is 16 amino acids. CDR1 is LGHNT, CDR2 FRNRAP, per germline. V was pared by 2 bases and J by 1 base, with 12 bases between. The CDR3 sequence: CASGLTSSASYNEQFF. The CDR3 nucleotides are TGTGCTAGTGGTTTGACCTCTAGCGCGTCCTACAATGAGCAGTTCTTC.

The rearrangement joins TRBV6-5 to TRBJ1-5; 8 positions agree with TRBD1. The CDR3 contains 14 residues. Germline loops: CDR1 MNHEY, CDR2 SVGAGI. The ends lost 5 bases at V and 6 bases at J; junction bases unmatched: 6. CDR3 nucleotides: TGTGCCAGCAGTCCAGGGGGCGCAACTCAGCCCCAGCATTTT. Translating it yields CASSPGGATQPQHF.

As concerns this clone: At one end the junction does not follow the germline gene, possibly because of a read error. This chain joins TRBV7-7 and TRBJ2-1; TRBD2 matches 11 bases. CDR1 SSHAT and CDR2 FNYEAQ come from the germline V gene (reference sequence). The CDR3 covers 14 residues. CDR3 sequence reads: CASSPSGRNNEQFF. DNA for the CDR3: TGTGCTAGCAGCCCTAGCGGGAGGAACAATGAGCAGTTCTTC.

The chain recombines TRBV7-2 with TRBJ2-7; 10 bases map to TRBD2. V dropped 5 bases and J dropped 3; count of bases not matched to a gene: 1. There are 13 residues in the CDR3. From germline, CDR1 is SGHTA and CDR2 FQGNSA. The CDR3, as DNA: TGTGCCAGCAGCCGACTAGCGGGCTACGAGCAGTACTTC. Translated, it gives CASSRLAGYEQYF.

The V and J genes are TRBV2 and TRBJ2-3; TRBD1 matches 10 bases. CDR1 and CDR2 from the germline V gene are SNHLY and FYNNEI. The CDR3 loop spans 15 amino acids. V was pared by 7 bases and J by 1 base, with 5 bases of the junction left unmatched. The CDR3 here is CASTRGTGGTDTQYF. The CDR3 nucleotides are TGTGCCAGCACCCGGGGGACAGGGGGCACAGATACGCAGTATTTT.

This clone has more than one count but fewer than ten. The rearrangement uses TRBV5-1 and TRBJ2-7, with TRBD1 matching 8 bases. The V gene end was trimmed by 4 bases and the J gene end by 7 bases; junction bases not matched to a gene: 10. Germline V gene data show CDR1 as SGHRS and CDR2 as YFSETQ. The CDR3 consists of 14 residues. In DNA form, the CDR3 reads TGCGCCAGCAGCCCGGACAGGGCCCAGGGTGAGCAGTACTTC. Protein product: CASSPDRAQGEQYF.